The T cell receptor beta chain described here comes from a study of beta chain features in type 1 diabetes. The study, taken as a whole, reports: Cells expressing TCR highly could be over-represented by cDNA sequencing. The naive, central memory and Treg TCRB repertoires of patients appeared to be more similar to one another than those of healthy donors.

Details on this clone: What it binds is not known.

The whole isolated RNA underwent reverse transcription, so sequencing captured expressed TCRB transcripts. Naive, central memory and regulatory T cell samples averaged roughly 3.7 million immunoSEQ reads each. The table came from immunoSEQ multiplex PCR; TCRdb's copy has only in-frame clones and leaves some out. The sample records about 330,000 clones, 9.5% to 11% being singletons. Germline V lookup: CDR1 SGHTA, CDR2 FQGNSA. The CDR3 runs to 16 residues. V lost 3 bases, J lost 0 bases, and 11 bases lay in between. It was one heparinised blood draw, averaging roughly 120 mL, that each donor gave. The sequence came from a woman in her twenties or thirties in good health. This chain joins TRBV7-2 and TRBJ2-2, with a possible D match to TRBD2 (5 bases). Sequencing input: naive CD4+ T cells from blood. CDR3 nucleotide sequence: TGTGCCAGCAGCTTTGTGGCGGGTTCGAACACCGGGGAGCTGTTTTTT. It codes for CASSFVAGSNTGELFF. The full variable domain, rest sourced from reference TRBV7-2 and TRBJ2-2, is GAGVSQSPSNKVTEKGKDVELRCDPISGHTALYWYRQSLGQGLEFLIYFQGNSAPDKSGLPSDRFSAERTGGSVSTLTIQRTQQEDSAVYLCASSFVAGSNTGELFFGEGSRLTVL.